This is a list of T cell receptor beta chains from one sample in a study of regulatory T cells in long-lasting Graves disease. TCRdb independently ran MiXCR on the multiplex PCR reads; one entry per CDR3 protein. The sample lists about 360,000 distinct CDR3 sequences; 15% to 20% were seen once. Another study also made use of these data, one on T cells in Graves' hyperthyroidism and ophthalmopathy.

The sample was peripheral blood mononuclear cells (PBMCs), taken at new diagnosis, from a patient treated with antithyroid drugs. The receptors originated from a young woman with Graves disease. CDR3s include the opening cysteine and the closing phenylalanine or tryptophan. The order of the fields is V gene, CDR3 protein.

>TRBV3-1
CASSTRGTYEQYF
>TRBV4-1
CASSQDVPPVTDTQYF
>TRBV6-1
CASKWTGPYEQYF
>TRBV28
CASRPGLTNTGELFF
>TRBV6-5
CASSSSSRGQYF
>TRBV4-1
CASSQGVSGSYNEQFF
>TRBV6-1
CASSEAQNYQETQYF
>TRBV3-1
CASSQIGVNTEAFF
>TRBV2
CASRDDYPTYEQYF
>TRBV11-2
CASSYSSGEAVETQYF
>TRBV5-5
CASSLRDGYYEQYF
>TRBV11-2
CASSSGSALGRNTGELFF
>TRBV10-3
CAISARGGDSNQPQHF
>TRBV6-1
CASRRTVIVTTGELFF
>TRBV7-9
CASSLARDSGFKVASF
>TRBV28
CASSLTTPDYGYTF
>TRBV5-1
CASSRGTGNEQFF
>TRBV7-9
CASSPDPGLAGTYEQYF
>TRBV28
CASSFRTGAREQYF
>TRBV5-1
CASTGDSTDTQYF
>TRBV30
CAWRAGILSTDTQYF